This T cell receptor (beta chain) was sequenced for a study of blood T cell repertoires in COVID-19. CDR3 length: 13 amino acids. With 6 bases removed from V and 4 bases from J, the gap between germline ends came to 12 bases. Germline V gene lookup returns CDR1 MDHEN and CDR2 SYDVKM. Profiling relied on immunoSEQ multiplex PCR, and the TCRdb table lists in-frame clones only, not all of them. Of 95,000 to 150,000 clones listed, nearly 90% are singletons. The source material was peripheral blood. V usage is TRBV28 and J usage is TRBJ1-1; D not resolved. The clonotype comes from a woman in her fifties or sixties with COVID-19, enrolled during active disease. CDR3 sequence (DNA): TGTGCCAGCAGCCTCCCAGGAGGCACTGAAGCTTTCTTT. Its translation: CASSLPGGTEAFF.